This passage covers 29 T cell receptor beta chains from one sample sequenced in a study of blood T cell repertoires in COVID-19 (dated by TCRdb to the early 2020s). To prepare the library, the immunoSEQ multiplex PCR assay was applied. TCRdb carries this immuneACCESS record with in-frame sequences only. Its versions omit some clonotypes, under half of them owing to an unresolved V gene in the studies checked, with the rest unexplained. The sample includes around 200,000 clones, with roughly 86% observed a single time. Jointly, the top ten make up roughly 2.5% of the sample. The source material was peripheral blood. All receptors come from a man aged 35 to 55 with active or convalescent COVID-19.

The V and J genes are TRBV19 and TRBJ1-4; TRBD1 agrees at 7 bases. Per germline, CDR1 LNHDA and CDR2 SQIVND (reference sequence). The CDR3 totals 14 residues. Germline trimming cut 4 bases from V and 12 bases from J; bases unmatched to any gene: 11. The CDR3 sequence: CASSTTGAQAELFF. DNA for the CDR3: TGTGCCAGTAGTACCACAGGGGCCCAGGCCGAACTGTTTTTT.

V usage is TRBV28 and J usage is TRBJ1-5; 9 bases agree with TRBD1. V dropped 6 bases and J dropped 4; count of bases not matched to a gene: 7. This CDR3 spans 15 amino acids. Germline loops: CDR1 MDHEN, CDR2 SYDVKM. In DNA form, the CDR3 reads TGTGCCAGCAGCCGTGACAGGGGGGAGAATCAGCCCCAGCATTTT. Translated: CASSRDRGENQPQHF.

This clone was observed once. V usage is TRBV7-9 and J usage is TRBJ2-1; 8 positions agree with TRBD2. This CDR3 has 14 amino acids. Germline V CDR1 and CDR2: SEHNR, FQNEAQ (reference sequence). V lost 5 bases to trimming and J lost 6 bases; unmatched junction nucleotides: 6. CDR3 in DNA: TGTGCCAGCAGCCTAACTAGCGGACTCAATGAGCAGTTCTTC. It is translated as CASSLTSGLNEQFF.

This rearrangement joins TRBV11-2 to TRBJ2-1; TRBD1 aligns across 7 bases. The trim removed 4 bases at V and 0 bases at J, leaving 9 bases unmatched. The germline V gene encodes CDR1 SGHAT and CDR2 FQNNGV. The CDR3 runs 17 residues. DNA of the CDR3: TGTGCCAGCAGCTACCGGGGACAGCTAAGCTCCTACAATGAGCAGTTCTTC. Translation: CASSYRGQLSSYNEQFF.

This clone occurred once. The CDR3 sequence: CASSESRTSGVQTQYF. In DNA, the CDR3 is TGCGCCAGCAGTGAGTCAAGGACTAGCGGGGTACAGACCCAGTACTTC. The J gene is TRBJ2-5, the V gene TRBV10-1, with 12 bases identical to TRBD2. Germline V CDR1 and CDR2: WNHNN, SYGVQD (reference sequence). The CDR3 extends over 16 amino acids. The V and J ends lost 0 bases and 6 bases, in that order; junction bases with no gene match: 5.

This clone occurred a few times. The J gene is TRBJ1-5, the V gene TRBV30, with 7 bases fitting TRBD1. V dropped 3 bases and J dropped 6; count of bases not matched to a gene: 5. CDR3 size: 13 residues. Germline V gene lookup returns CDR1 GTSNPN and CDR2 SVGIG (reference sequence). The CDR3 DNA reads TGTGCCTGGAGCCGACAGGGAGGTCAGCCCCAGCATTTT. It yields the protein CAWSRQGGQPQHF.

The V call is TRBV10-2, the J call TRBJ1-5; D possibly corresponds to TRBD1 (5 bases). The CDR3 has 14 amino acids. Germline values: CDR1 WSHSY, CDR2 SAAADI. V was cut by 3 bases and J by 2 bases, with 8 bases left in between. CDR3 sequence: CASSDRVGNQPQHF. CDR3 DNA: TGCGCCAGCAGTGACAGGGTTGGCAATCAGCCCCAGCATTTT.

V gene TRBV6-5 combines with J gene TRBJ2-7; the match to TRBD1 covers 8 bases. This CDR3 has 15 amino acids. With V trimmed by 8 bases and J by 5 bases, 14 bases remained unmatched. Germline V gene lookup returns CDR1 MNHEY and CDR2 SVGAGI. CDR3 sequence: CASELQDRAGHEQYF. CDR3 in DNA: TGTGCCAGCGAGTTACAGGACAGGGCCGGGCACGAGCAGTACTTC.

The CDR3 DNA reads as TGTGCCATCGGCGGTAGGCAGGGGGATGGCTACACCTTC. Translated, it gives CAIGGRQGDGYTF. This chain links TRBV10-3 with TRBJ1-2, with 7 bases that match TRBD1. From germline, CDR1 is ENHRY and CDR2 SYGVKD. The CDR3 is 13 residues long. V trimming: 8 bases; J trimming: 6 bases; junction bases outside the gene matches: 9.

The chain uses TRBV6-5 and TRBJ2-7; no reliable D call. Trimming took off 6 bases at V and 7 bases at J, with 13 bases between the two ends. Germline assignment: CDR1 MNHEY and CDR2 SVGAGI. The CDR3 runs to 12 residues. The CDR3 DNA reads TGTGCCAGCAGCCCAACCCTTCGGGAGCAGTACTTC. This encodes CASSPTLREQYF.

This sequence joins TRBV7-2 and TRBJ1-1; possibly TRBD1 for D (6 bases). Trimming removed 4 bases at V and 4 bases at J, with 7 bases between. CDR1 is SGHTA and CDR2 is FQGNSA in the germline V gene. The CDR3 covers 12 residues. CDR3 sequence: CASSSRGTEAFF. CDR3 sequence (DNA): TGTGCCAGCAGCTCCAGGGGCACTGAAGCTTTCTTT.

V is TRBV9 and J is TRBJ1-3, with D perhaps TRBD1 (6 bases). Germline assignment: CDR1 SGDLS and CDR2 YYNGEE. The CDR3 length is 14 residues. The germline V and J ends were trimmed by 3 bases and 8 bases, with 15 bases remaining between them. This chain's CDR3 is CASSGPGALDTIYF. The CDR3 nucleotides read TGTGCCAGCAGCGGTCCAGGGGCGCTTGACACCATATATTTT.

The chain recombines TRBV28 with TRBJ1-5, with 10 bases matching TRBD1. The length of the CDR3 is 15 residues. V dropped 6 bases and J dropped 1; count of bases not matched to a gene: 3. From germline, CDR1 is MDHEN and CDR2 SYDVKM. The CDR3 nucleotides read TGTGCCAGCAGGCGGGACAGGGGAAGCAATCAGCCCCAGCATTTT. Amino acid sequence: CASRRDRGSNQPQHF.

Regarding this clone: A read error may account for a junction end that differs from germline. V usage is TRBV15 and J usage is TRBJ1-6; TRBD1 matches at 10 bases. There are 19 residues in the CDR3. Germline V gives CDR1 LNHNV, CDR2 YYDKDF (reference sequence). The DNA of the CDR3 is TGTGCCACCAGCGGATACTATCCCGGTTTTCCGGGACAGGGGCCCTTTGGGTACTTT. Translation: CATSGYYPGFPGQGPFGYF.

In DNA form, the CDR3 reads TGTGCCAGCAGCTTTAATTTGGACAGTAGGGCTTTCTTT. As protein: CASSFNLDSRAFF. The V gene is TRBV5-4, the J gene TRBJ1-1, with D maybe TRBD1 (6 bases). Germline V gene sequence: CDR1 SGHNT, CDR2 YYREEE (reference sequence). This CDR3 contains 13 residues. Trimming shortened V by 2 bases and J by 11 bases, and 16 bases separated the two germline ends.

The genes are TRBV3-1 (or the pseudogene TRBV3-2) and TRBJ2-7, with TRBD1 matching over 7 bases. The CDR3 totals 16 residues. Germline trimming cut 0 bases from V and 2 bases from J; bases unmatched to any gene: 7. From germline, CDR1 is LGHDT and CDR2 YNNKEL (reference sequence). CDR3 amino acids: CASSQDGTVHTYEQYF. The CDR3, as DNA: TGTGCCAGCAGCCAAGACGGGACAGTTCACACCTACGAGCAGTACTTC.

The chain combines TRBV29-1 with TRBJ2-3; weak D call: TRBD2 (5 bases). CDR3 size: 14 residues. V was clipped by 4 bases and J by 0 bases, with 11 bases between them. CDR1 SQVTM and CDR2 ANQGSEA come from the germline V gene. Written as DNA, the CDR3 is TGCAGCGTTGGAGGGAGTTTTAGCACAGATACGCAGTATTTT. This codes for CSVGGSFSTDTQYF.

The chain joins TRBV7-8 to TRBJ2-3, with TRBD2 matching 9 bases. This CDR3 is built from 19 residues. Unmatched junction bases numbered 19, after V lost 5 bases and J lost 4 bases. The germline V gene has CDR1 SGHVS and CDR2 FQNEAQ. CDR3 sequence reads: CASSQRWVAGDSQPDTQYF. CDR3 sequence (DNA): TGTGCCAGCAGCCAACGTTGGGTAGCGGGGGATTCGCAGCCAGATACGCAGTATTTT.

The V gene is TRBV4-1, the J gene TRBJ1-1, with TRBD1 matching over 8 bases. The CDR3 covers 15 residues. Germline loops: CDR1 MGHRA, CDR2 YSYEKL. Trimming at V came to 4 bases and at J to 4 bases, leaving 8 bases not matched to a gene. As DNA, the CDR3 is TGCGCCAGCAGCCCCCCGGACAGGGATCGCACTGAAGCTTTCTTT. Translated, it gives CASSPPDRDRTEAFF.

The V gene is TRBV7-9, the J gene TRBJ1-1, with TRBD1 as a possible D gene (5 bases). Germline V lookup: CDR1 SEHNR, CDR2 FQNEAQ (reference sequence). The CDR3 is 13 residues long. Trimming took 7 bases from V and 4 from J, leaving 13 bases between them. This CDR3 is CASILGHGTEAFF. For the CDR3, the DNA is TGTGCCAGCATCCTAGGACACGGCACTGAAGCTTTCTTT.

The chain is built from TRBV9 and TRBJ1-2; 10 bases are a match to TRBD1. Unmatched junction bases numbered 10, after V lost 3 bases and J lost 8 bases. CDR3 size: 15 residues. The germline V gene has CDR1 SGDLS and CDR2 YYNGEE. The CDR3 nucleotides read TGTGCCAGCAGCGCTCCCGGGACAGGGGACGAGGGCTACACCTTC. Its translation is CASSAPGTGDEGYTF.

V gene TRBV6-5 combines with J gene TRBJ2-7, with 8 bases aligning to TRBD1. J was trimmed by 5 bases and V by 0 bases; bases with no gene match: 9. Germline CDR1 is MNHEY and CDR2 is SVGAGI. This CDR3 contains 16 residues. The CDR3 nucleotides read TGTGCCAGCAGTTACTCGCCGCAGGGGGCCGTTCACGAGCAGTACTTC. This encodes CASSYSPQGAVHEQYF.

The genes are TRBV4-1 and TRBJ1-1, with D perhaps TRBD1 (5 bases). CDR1 is MGHRA, CDR2 YSYEKL, per germline. CDR3 length equals 18 residues. Trimming pared 2 bases from V and 0 bases from J, leaving 19 bases between. This chain's CDR3 is CASSQIVRIQGLNTEAFF. CDR3 DNA sequence: TGCGCCAGCAGCCAAATAGTTCGGATTCAGGGCTTGAACACTGAAGCTTTCTTT.

There are a few counts of this clone. This sequence joins TRBV4-1 and TRBJ2-1; 7 bases map to TRBD1. Trimming at V came to 6 bases and at J to 0 bases, leaving 17 bases not matched to a gene. The V gene's germline CDR1 is MGHRA and CDR2 YSYEKL. The CDR3 has 19 amino acids. CDR3 bases: TGCGCCAGCAGGAAAAACAGGGGAGACCACTCGGGCTCCTACAATGAGCAGTTCTTC. Translation gives CASRKNRGDHSGSYNEQFF.

The chain is built from TRBV28 and TRBJ1-1; D gene unclear. Germline V CDR1 and CDR2: MDHEN, SYDVKM. V lost 2 bases and J lost 0, with 7 bases in between. This CDR3 has 14 residues. Here the CDR3 reads CASSLTALNTEAFF. The CDR3 DNA reads TGTGCCAGCAGTTTAACAGCACTGAACACTGAAGCTTTCTTT. Complete variable domain (other parts from reference TRBV28 and TRBJ1-1): DVKVTQSSRYLVKRTGEKVFLECVQDMDHENMFWYRQDPGLGLRLIYFSYDVKMKEKGDIPEGYSVSREKKERFSLILESASTNQTSMYLCASSLTALNTEAFFGQGTRLTVV.

The chain uses TRBV7-9 and TRBJ1-1, with D unclear. V lost 2 bases and J lost 3, with 13 bases in between. CDR1 and CDR2 from the germline V gene are SEHNR and FQNEAQ (reference sequence). The CDR3 sequence is 15 residues long. In DNA form, the CDR3 reads TGTGCCAGCAGCTTAAGAGGAACCGTTGACACTGAAGCTTTCTTT. Its protein is CASSLRGTVDTEAFF.

The rearrangement uses TRBV18 and TRBJ2-7; 8 nucleotides agree with TRBD1. Germline trimming cut 3 bases from V and 2 bases from J; bases unmatched to any gene: 3. The CDR3 extends over 14 amino acids. CDR1 is KGHSH and CDR2 is LQKENI in the germline V gene. This CDR3 is CASSPRQGPYEQYF. The CDR3 DNA follows: TGTGCCAGCTCACCCAGACAGGGGCCCTACGAGCAGTACTTC. The variable domain in full, with the rest retrieved from reference TRBV18 and TRBJ2-7, is NAGVMQNPRHLVRRRGQEARLRCSPMKGHSHVYWYRQLPEEGLKFMVYLQKENIIDESGMPKERFSAEFPKEGPSILRIQQVVRGDSAAYFCASSPRQGPYEQYFGPGTRLTVT.

Points on this clone: Other nucleotide sequences from this sample produce the same CDR3. The chain employs TRBV6-5 and TRBJ1-2; unclear D gene. Germline V gene lookup returns CDR1 MNHEY and CDR2 SVGAGI. The CDR3 contains 13 residues. V lost 5 bases, J lost 1 base, and 8 bases lay in between. The CDR3 loop is CASSLDLNYGYTF. The DNA of the CDR3 is TGTGCCAGCAGTCTAGACCTTAACTATGGCTACACCTTC.

This clone was recorded at least ten times. The V gene is TRBV27, the J gene TRBJ2-1; D unresolved. Germline V gene data show CDR1 as MNHEY and CDR2 as SMNVEV (reference sequence). The V end was cut by 5 bases, the J end by 1 base, with 15 bases between. This CDR3 is 16 amino acids long. CDR3 in amino acids: CASSLETSRSYNEQFF. CDR3 coding DNA: TGTGCCAGCAGTCTCGAAACCTCGAGATCCTACAATGAGCAGTTCTTC.